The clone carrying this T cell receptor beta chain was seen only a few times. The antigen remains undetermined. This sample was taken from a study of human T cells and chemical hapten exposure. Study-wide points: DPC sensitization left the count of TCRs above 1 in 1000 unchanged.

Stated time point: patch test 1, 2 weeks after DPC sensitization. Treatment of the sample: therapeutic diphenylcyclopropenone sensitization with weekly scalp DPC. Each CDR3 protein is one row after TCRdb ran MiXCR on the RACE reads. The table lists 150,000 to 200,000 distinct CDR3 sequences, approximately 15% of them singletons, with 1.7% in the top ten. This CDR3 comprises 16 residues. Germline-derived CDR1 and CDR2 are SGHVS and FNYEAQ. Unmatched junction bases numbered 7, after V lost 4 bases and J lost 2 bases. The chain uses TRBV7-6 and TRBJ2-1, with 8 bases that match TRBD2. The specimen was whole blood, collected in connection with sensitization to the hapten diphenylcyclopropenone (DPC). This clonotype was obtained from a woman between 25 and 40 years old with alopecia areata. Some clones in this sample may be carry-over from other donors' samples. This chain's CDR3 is CASSSLAGTTYNEQFF. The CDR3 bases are TGTGCCAGCAGCTCTTTAGCGGGAACCACCTACAATGAGCAGTTCTTC. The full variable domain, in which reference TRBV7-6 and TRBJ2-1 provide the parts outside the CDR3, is GAGVSQSPRYKVTKRGQDVALRCDPISGHVSLYWYRQALGQGPEFLTYFNYEAQQDKSGLPNDRFSAERPEGSISTLTIQRTEQRDSAMYRCASSSLAGTTYNEQFFGPGTRLTVL.